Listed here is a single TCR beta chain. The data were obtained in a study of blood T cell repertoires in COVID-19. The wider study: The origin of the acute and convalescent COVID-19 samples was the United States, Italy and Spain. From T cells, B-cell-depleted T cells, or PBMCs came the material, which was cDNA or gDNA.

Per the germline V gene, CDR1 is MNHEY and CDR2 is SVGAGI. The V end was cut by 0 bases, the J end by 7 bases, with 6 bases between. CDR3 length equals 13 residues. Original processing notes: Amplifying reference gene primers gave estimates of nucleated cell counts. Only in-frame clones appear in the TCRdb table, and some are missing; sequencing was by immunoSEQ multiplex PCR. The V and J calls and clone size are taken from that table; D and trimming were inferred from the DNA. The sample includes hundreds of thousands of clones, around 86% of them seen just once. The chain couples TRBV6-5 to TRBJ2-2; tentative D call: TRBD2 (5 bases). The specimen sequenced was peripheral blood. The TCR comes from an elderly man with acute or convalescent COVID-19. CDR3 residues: CASSYSGVGELFF. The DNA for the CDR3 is TGTGCCAGCAGTTACTCGGGAGTCGGGGAGCTGTTTTTT.